The rows below give T cell receptor beta chains drawn from one sample of a study of blood T cells in healthy people across ages. In TCRdb, the 5' RACE reads were re-called with MiXCR into one record per CDR3 protein. The sample includes about 840,000 distinct CDR3 sequences, about 29% of them seen just once. This same sample was also part of a study on T cells of mothers and their children.

Sequencing was performed on blood. All receptors come from a woman between 40 and 50 years old in good health. Each CDR3 is given without its conserved first and last residue.

J gene: TRBJ1-1
V gene: TRBV5-5
CDR3 protein: ASSLVAGFEAF

J gene: TRBJ2-1
V gene: TRBV4-3
CDR3 protein: ASSQDKLIIVEQF

J gene: TRBJ2-4
V gene: TRBV6-4
CDR3 protein: ASSEGTSGNIQY

J gene: TRBJ2-3
V gene: TRBV21-1
CDR3 protein: ASSRAEGVADTQY

J gene: TRBJ1-1
V gene: TRBV29-1
CDR3 protein: SVEEPRRAF

J gene: TRBJ2-7
V gene: TRBV6-5
CDR3 protein: ASSYSRRSEQY

J gene: TRBJ2-7
V gene: TRBV2
CDR3 protein: ASSRSGILNIGEQY

J gene: -
V gene: TRBV6-2/TRBV6-3
CDR3 protein: ASSGQGGGYEQY

J gene: TRBJ2-4
V gene: TRBV6-1
CDR3 protein: ASSTRGGQIAKNIQY

J gene: TRBJ2-7
V gene: TRBV28
CDR3 protein: ASRSDRLSYEQY

J gene: TRBJ2-7
V gene: TRBV28
CDR3 protein: ASSLPGVSSGASSYEQY

J gene: TRBJ1-2
V gene: TRBV20-1
CDR3 protein: SARGVPSNYGYT

J gene: TRBJ1-5
V gene: TRBV12-3/TRBV12-4
CDR3 protein: ASHRLYSNQPQH

J gene: TRBJ2-1
V gene: TRBV6-2/TRBV6-3
CDR3 protein: AGSYIHGNEQF

J gene: TRBJ1-2
V gene: TRBV10-3
CDR3 protein: AISAGSRDYGYT

J gene: TRBJ1-2
V gene: TRBV5-6
CDR3 protein: ASTLDSSIDYYGYT

J gene: TRBJ1-2
V gene: TRBV20-1
CDR3 protein: SAPEVGLGYGYT